The 18 T cell receptor beta chains given below trace back to one sample, sequenced in a study of Graves' ophthalmopathy and Graves' hyperthyroidism. Transcripts of RNA were the source for amplifying TCR beta CDR3 regions. In the first round, RT-PCR was carried out with HTBI primers, and a multiplex PCR formed the second round. TCRdb redid the calling of the multiplex PCR reads with MiXCR, one entry per CDR3 protein. The sample has some 250,000 distinct CDR3 sequences, around 50% seen once. Sequenced material: peripheral blood. These receptors were taken from an adult man with Graves' ophthalmopathy.

The gene calls are TRBV20-1 and TRBJ1-2; 8 positions match TRBD1. CDR3 length equals 16 residues. After removal of 0 bases from V and 1 base from J, the junction contained 7 bases not matched to a gene. Germline loops: CDR1 DFQATT, CDR2 SNEGSKA (reference sequence). The CDR3 is CSARDESGQGNYGYTF. The DNA of the CDR3 is TGCAGTGCTAGAGATGAAAGCGGACAGGGTAACTATGGCTACACCTTC.

This clonotype occurred a few times. CDR3 nucleotides: TGTGCCAGCAGTCGGGGCCGGTCGGGTAACTATGGCTACACCTTC. Its translation is CASSRGRSGNYGYTF. The chain combines TRBV2 with TRBJ1-2, with a weak D call TRBD1 (5 bases). The CDR3 sequence is 15 residues long. Trimming shortened V by 5 bases and J by 1 base, and 14 bases separated the two germline ends. CDR1 and CDR2 from the germline V gene are SNHLY and FYNNEI.

The rearrangement links TRBV5-6 to TRBJ2-7; D is tentatively TRBD1 or TRBD2 (5 bases each). CDR1 is SGHDT, CDR2 YYEEEE, per germline. CDR3 length: 13 amino acids. V shed 4 bases and J shed 3 bases, with 11 bases lying between them. This CDR3 is CASSPGPNYEQYF. Here the CDR3 DNA reads TGTGCCAGCAGCCCGGGGCCAAACTACGAGCAGTACTTC.

This rearrangement joins TRBV4-1 to TRBJ2-7, with D tentatively TRBD2 (5 bases). Germline lookup yields CDR1 MGHRA and CDR2 YSYEKL. Trimming removed 5 bases at V and 2 bases at J, with 13 bases between. This CDR3 comprises 14 residues. DNA of the CDR3: TGCGCCAGCAGCACCCGGACGGGGACCTACGAGCAGTACTTC. Translation: CASSTRTGTYEQYF.

This clonotype appeared many times. The genes are TRBV7-9 and TRBJ2-5; 9 nucleotides line up with TRBD2. V shed 10 bases and J 5 bases; nucleotides not matched to a gene: 14. The CDR3 has 15 amino acids. Germline assignment: CDR1 SEHNR and CDR2 FQNEAQ (reference sequence). DNA of the CDR3: TGTGCCACCTCCCGAGCGGGGGGCGGTGGGGAGACCCAGTACTTC. Protein: CATSRAGGGGETQYF.

The chain has TRBV7-2 and TRBJ2-2; D may be TRBD1 or TRBD2 (6 bases each). This CDR3 spans 14 amino acids. Between the trimmed V and J ends, which lost 1 base and 6 bases, there was a span of 9 bases. Germline V gene lookup returns CDR1 SGHTA and CDR2 FQGNSA. Here the CDR3 reads CASSLGGAAGELFF. CDR3 DNA: TGTGCCAGCAGCTTAGGGGGGGCCGCCGGGGAGCTGTTTTTT.

This clonotype was recorded a few times. V usage is TRBV7-2 and J usage is TRBJ1-5, with no clear D. Trimming cost V 1 base and J 6 bases, with 10 bases left between them. Germline-derived CDR1 and CDR2 are SGHTA and FQGNSA. The CDR3 spans 14 residues. CDR3 coding DNA: TGTGCCAGCAGCTTAGGGTCGAGGGCTCAGCCCCAGCATTTT. Protein product: CASSLGSRAQPQHF.

J is TRBJ2-7 and V is TRBV29-1; maybe TRBD2 (7 bases). Trimming shortened V by 3 bases and J by 5 bases, and 11 bases separated the two germline ends. CDR1 is SQVTM and CDR2 is ANQGSEA in the germline V gene. CDR3 length equals 12 residues. CDR3 amino acids: CSVEGGANEQYF. The CDR3 DNA reads TGCAGCGTTGAGGGGGGGGCCAACGAGCAGTACTTC.

The chain links TRBV20-1 to TRBJ2-5; D is undetermined. Trimming pared 3 bases from V and 3 bases from J, leaving 20 bases between. CDR3 length equals 16 residues. CDR1 and CDR2 from the germline V gene are DFQATT and SNEGSKA (reference sequence). This CDR3 is CSASPPLGAPKETQYF. The CDR3 bases are TGCAGTGCTAGCCCCCCCCTCGGCGCGCCGAAAGAGACCCAGTACTTC.

This clonotype has more than one count but fewer than ten. The chain combines TRBV5-4 with TRBJ2-6, with D perhaps given as TRBD1 or TRBD2 (6 bases each). V shed 4 bases and J shed 0 bases, with 17 bases lying between them. The CDR3 contains 18 residues. The V gene's germline CDR1 is SGHNT and CDR2 YYREEE (reference sequence). The CDR3 bases are TGTGCCAGCAGCAAGGAGGGGGGTGGCTTCTCTGGGGCCAACGTCCTGACTTTC. Protein product: CASSKEGGGFSGANVLTF.

The gene calls are TRBV7-9 and TRBJ1-1; D ambiguous. Germline V gene lookup returns CDR1 SEHNR and CDR2 FQNEAQ (reference sequence). The CDR3 is 8 amino acids. The DNA for the CDR3 is TGTCCCCCGGCTGAAGCTTTCTTT. This sequence encodes CPPAEAFF.

This clonotype was seen a handful of times. The chain couples TRBV7-9 to TRBJ1-1; D is possibly TRBD1 (5 bases). V was clipped by 2 bases and J by 8 bases, with 9 bases between them. Germline V CDR1 and CDR2: SEHNR, FQNEAQ (reference sequence). There are 12 residues in the CDR3. The CDR3 DNA reads as TGTGCCAGCAGCTTAATTGACAGCGAAGCTTTCTTT. Translating it yields CASSLIDSEAFF.

V gene TRBV29-1 combines with J gene TRBJ2-2; the D gene is possibly TRBD1 (5 bases). Trimming removed 2 bases at V and 5 bases at J, with 15 bases between. CDR3 length: 15 amino acids. Per the germline V gene, CDR1 is SQVTM and CDR2 is ANQGSEA. The DNA of the CDR3 is TGCAGCGTTGAATCGCAGGGTAGTGTGACCGGGGAGCTGTTTTTT. Residues: CSVESQGSVTGELFF.

V is TRBV9 and J is TRBJ2-5; 7 nucleotides agree with TRBD1. Germline loops: CDR1 SGDLS, CDR2 YYNGEE. This CDR3 contains 14 residues. V shed 3 bases, J shed 4 bases, and the junction held 6 bases outside the gene matches. CDR3 sequence: CASSGQGMRETQYF. Written as DNA, the CDR3 is TGTGCCAGCAGCGGACAGGGTATGCGAGAGACCCAGTACTTC.

J is TRBJ2-7 and V is TRBV20-1, with D unclear. The CDR3 is 13 residues long. The V and J ends lost 5 bases and 3 bases respectively, with 14 bases between them. Germline V CDR1 and CDR2: DFQATT, SNEGSKA (reference sequence). The CDR3 region has the DNA TGCAGTGCTCCCGGCGGTACCAACTACGAGCAGTACTTC. Amino acids: CSAPGGTNYEQYF.

Only a few counts were recorded for this clonotype. The rearrangement links TRBV7-9 to TRBJ2-7; 7 nucleotides agree with TRBD2. V shed 3 bases, J shed 6 bases, and the junction held 17 bases outside the gene matches. This CDR3 is 17 amino acids long. Per germline, CDR1 SEHNR and CDR2 FQNEAQ (reference sequence). CDR3 in DNA: TGTGCCAGCAGCTTCCGACTAGGCGGGAGTGGTGGTGGCGAGCAGTACTTC. Protein sequence: CASSFRLGGSGGGEQYF. The variable domain in full, completed from reference TRBV7-9 and TRBJ2-7, reads DTGVSQNPRHKITKRGQNVTFRCDPISEHNRLYWYRQTLGQGPEFLTYFQNEAQLEKSRLLSDRFSAERPKGSFSTLEIQRTEQGDSAMYLCASSFRLGGSGGGEQYFGPGTRLTVT.

The CDR3 coding sequence is TGTGCCAGCAGGCTGGTCAACACTGAAGCTTTCTTT. Protein product: CASRLVNTEAFF. The V gene is TRBV7-2, the J gene TRBJ1-1; D unresolved. V lost 6 bases, J lost 2 bases, and 7 bases lay in between. This CDR3 is 12 amino acids long. Germline values: CDR1 SGHTA, CDR2 FQGNSA.

This clonotype was recorded at least ten times. The CDR3 is CASRRTGAGGGYTF. The CDR3 DNA reads TGTGCCAGCAGGAGGACAGGGGCGGGGGGTGGCTACACCTTC. The V call is TRBV25-1, the J call TRBJ1-2; 9 bases align to TRBD1. The CDR3 is 14 residues long. CDR1 is MGHDK and CDR2 is SYGVNS in the germline V gene. V was pared by 6 bases and J by 7 bases, with 9 bases of the junction left unmatched.